The 30 T cell receptor beta chains below all came from one sample that was sequenced in a study of blood T cell repertoires in COVID-19. Profiling relied on immunoSEQ multiplex PCR, and the TCRdb table lists in-frame clones only, not all of them. The sample has around 150,000 clones, roughly 91% seen once. Specimen: peripheral blood. These receptors were collected from a woman aged 50 to 60 with acute or convalescent COVID-19.

This chain links TRBV7-2 with TRBJ2-1; D gene unclear. This CDR3 comprises 15 residues. Germline V gene lookup returns CDR1 SGHTA and CDR2 FQGNSA. V lost 4 bases and J lost 0, with 10 bases in between. For the CDR3, the DNA is TGTGCCAGCAGCTCCCGGGTCAGCTCCTACAATGAGCAGTTCTTC. This sequence encodes CASSSRVSSYNEQFF. Drawing the rest from reference TRBV7-2 and TRBJ2-1, the complete variable domain is GAGVSQSPSNKVTEKGKDVELRCDPISGHTALYWYRQSLGQGLEFLIYFQGNSAPDKSGLPSDRFSAERTGGSVSTLTIQRTQQEDSAVYLCASSSRVSSYNEQFFGPGTRLTVL.

The rearrangement links TRBV5-6 to TRBJ1-5; 9 bases agree with TRBD1. Losses at the gene ends were 5 bases for V and 2 bases for J; bases not matched to a gene: 14. From germline, CDR1 is SGHDT and CDR2 YYEEEE. The CDR3 spans 18 residues. The chain's CDR3 is CASRGRQGQGSGNQPQHF. The CDR3 nucleotides are TGTGCCAGCAGGGGGAGGCAGGGACAGGGATCGGGCAATCAGCCCCAGCATTTT. The whole variable domain, remainder taken from reference TRBV5-6 and TRBJ1-5, is DAGVTQSPTHLIKTRGQQVTLRCSPKSGHDTVSWYQQALGQGPQFIFQYYEEEERQRGNFPDRFSGHQFPNYSSELNVNALLLGDSALYLCASRGRQGQGSGNQPQHFGDGTRLSIL.

This clone was found once. V and J are TRBV10-1 and TRBJ2-4; maybe TRBD2 (5 bases). The V and J ends lost 4 bases and 0 bases respectively, with 7 bases between them. This CDR3 has 14 amino acids. CDR1 and CDR2 (germline): WNHNN, SYGVQD (reference sequence). In nucleotides, the CDR3 is TGCGCCAGCAGTGCTGCGGGAGCCAAAAACATTCAGTACTTC. Translating it yields CASSAAGAKNIQYF.

The chain has TRBV5-1 and TRBJ2-2; no reliable D call. The CDR3 spans 15 residues. The V and J ends lost 5 bases and 1 base respectively, with 12 bases between them. CDR1 and CDR2 from the germline V gene are SGHRS and YFSETQ. CDR3 amino acids: CASRSLRLNTGELFF. The CDR3 region has the DNA TGCGCCAGCAGGTCCCTCCGGTTGAACACCGGGGAGCTGTTTTTT.

This rearrangement joins TRBV27 to TRBJ2-7; the match to TRBD1 covers 7 bases. J was trimmed by 2 bases and V by 3 bases; bases with no gene match: 7. The germline V gene has CDR1 MNHEY and CDR2 SMNVEV (reference sequence). This CDR3 has 15 amino acids. The CDR3 spells CASSLGRGNTYEQYF. The CDR3 DNA follows: TGTGCCAGCAGTTTGGGCAGGGGGAACACCTACGAGCAGTACTTC.

The V and J genes are TRBV6-6 and TRBJ1-6; no firm D call. The CDR3 length is 14 residues. The V and J ends lost 4 bases and 2 bases respectively, with 6 bases between them. Germline V CDR1 and CDR2: MNHNY, SVGAGI (reference sequence). As DNA, the CDR3 is TGTGCCAGCAGTTTGGCAGCCTATAATTCACCCCTCCACTTT. It specifies CASSLAAYNSPLHF.

This chain links TRBV11-2 with TRBJ2-5; 8 bases agree with TRBD2. CDR1 is SGHAT, CDR2 FQNNGV, per germline. This CDR3 contains 15 residues. The ends lost 4 bases at V and 4 bases at J; junction bases unmatched: 8. The CDR3 DNA sequence: TGTGCCAGCAGCTCCCTGGGACTAGATAGAGAGACCCAGTACTTC. Its protein product is CASSSLGLDRETQYF.

This clone turned up a few times. V gene TRBV7-3 combines with J gene TRBJ1-1, with D tentatively TRBD1 (6 bases). The CDR3 runs 14 residues. The V and J ends lost 5 bases and 4 bases respectively, with 14 bases between them. Germline V lookup: CDR1 SGHTA, CDR2 FQGTGA. CDR3 nucleotide sequence: TGTGCCAGCAGCCCCTCGGGGGGCTTCACTGAAGCTTTCTTT. Protein product: CASSPSGGFTEAFF.

The table lists this clone with a count of one. V and J are TRBV5-1 and TRBJ2-1; D remains unclear. The germline CDR1 and CDR2 sequences are SGHRS and YFSETQ. V shed 6 bases and J shed 6 bases, with 7 bases lying between them. There are 11 residues in the CDR3. In nucleotides, the CDR3 is TGCGCCAGCACTAGGCTCAATGAGCAGTTCTTC. It translates to CASTRLNEQFF.

This clone was seen once. The rearrangement links TRBV29-1 to TRBJ1-2; 7 nucleotides agree with TRBD1. V lost 4 bases and J lost 6; bases outside the gene matches: 2. The CDR3 length is 11 residues. Germline V CDR1 and CDR2: SQVTM, ANQGSEA. Here the CDR3 DNA reads TGCAGCGTTGGACAGGGTGATGGCTACACCTTC. The encoded protein is CSVGQGDGYTF.

The chain has TRBV11-2 and TRBJ1-3; D is perhaps TRBD1 (5 bases). Germline CDR1 and CDR2: SGHAT and FQNNGV. Trimming stripped 5 bases from V and 5 bases from J, with 19 bases between. CDR3 length: 16 residues. CDR3 DNA: TGTGCCAGCAGCGCGGGACTCCATGGTGGGAGAAACACCATATATTTT. It is translated as CASSAGLHGGRNTIYF.

The chain links TRBV10-2 to TRBJ2-7; 12 bases fit TRBD2. The V gene's germline CDR1 is WSHSY and CDR2 SAAADI. This CDR3 contains 15 residues. Trimming removed 8 bases from V and 0 bases from J; junction bases left unmatched: 5. The CDR3, as DNA: TGCGCCAGCCGGCTAGCGGGGGGGACCTCCTACGAGCAGTACTTC. This gives the protein CASRLAGGTSYEQYF.

This sequence joins TRBV20-1 and TRBJ2-1, with 9 bases fitting TRBD1. This CDR3 comprises 14 residues. The germline V gene has CDR1 DFQATT and CDR2 SNEGSKA (reference sequence). V lost 3 bases, J lost 7 bases, and 7 bases stayed unmatched. Written as DNA, the CDR3 is TGCAGTGCTAGTCACAGGGGGCGTCTGAATGAGCAGTTCTTC. Translated: CSASHRGRLNEQFF.

The chain links TRBV10-3 to TRBJ1-1; TRBD1 matches at 8 bases. The CDR3 length is 15 residues. Germline lookup yields CDR1 ENHRY and CDR2 SYGVKD. Trimming removed 6 bases from V and 0 bases from J; junction bases left unmatched: 6. As DNA, the CDR3 is TGTGCCATCAGCGAGCAGGGGGCTATGAACACTGAAGCTTTCTTT. Protein product: CAISEQGAMNTEAFF.

The genes are TRBV25-1 and TRBJ1-1; D gene uncertain. The CDR3 runs to 12 residues. V lost 3 bases and J lost 6, with 8 bases in between. Germline V lookup: CDR1 MGHDK, CDR2 SYGVNS. This CDR3 is CASSEGRAEAFF. The CDR3 DNA reads TGTGCCAGCAGTGAGGGGAGGGCTGAAGCTTTCTTT.

The chain has TRBV6-5 and TRBJ2-5; D is undetermined. CDR3 length: 14 amino acids. The germline V and J ends were trimmed by 0 bases and 2 bases, with 7 bases remaining between them. In germline, CDR1 is MNHEY, CDR2 SVGAGI. Here the CDR3 reads CASSYSYRQETQYF. The CDR3 DNA sequence: TGTGCCAGCAGTTACTCCTACAGACAAGAGACCCAGTACTTC.

V gene TRBV28 combines with J gene TRBJ1-5; 10 bases are shared with TRBD1. Germline V gene data show CDR1 as MDHEN and CDR2 as SYDVKM. There are 16 residues in the CDR3. The V segment lost 7 bases and the J segment 6 bases; nucleotides outside the gene matches: 12. The CDR3 DNA reads as TGTGCCAGCACCCCGCCGGGACAGGGGTTTTTTCAGCCCCAGCATTTT. Encoded protein: CASTPPGQGFFQPQHF.

The chain carries TRBV6-5 and TRBJ2-7, with D possibly being TRBD1 (6 bases). Germline V CDR1 and CDR2: MNHEY, SVGAGI. The V gene lost 7 bases and the J gene lost 5 bases, with 18 bases spanning the gap. The CDR3 totals 14 residues. The CDR3 sequence is CASKLVQGIHEQYF. CDR3 coding DNA: TGTGCCAGCAAACTTGTACAGGGAATCCACGAGCAGTACTTC.

The chain is built from TRBV5-1 and TRBJ1-6; 7 bases are shared with TRBD1. The CDR3 sequence is 15 residues long. Germline loops: CDR1 SGHRS, CDR2 YFSETQ. Unmatched junction bases numbered 8, after V lost 2 bases and J lost 9 bases. The CDR3 sequence is CASSLAGTELSPLHF. The CDR3 coding sequence is TGCGCCAGCAGCTTAGCCGGGACAGAACTTTCACCCCTCCACTTT.

The chain joins TRBV5-1 to TRBJ1-1, with D tentatively TRBD1 (5 bases). The germline V gene has CDR1 SGHRS and CDR2 YFSETQ. The CDR3 loop spans 16 amino acids. V was clipped by 2 bases and J by 1 base, with 15 bases between them. CDR3 sequence (DNA): TGCGCCAGCAGCTTCTCATCGGGACTGAGGAACACTGAAGCTTTCTTT. It is translated as CASSFSSGLRNTEAFF.

The V call is TRBV9, the J call TRBJ2-1; 8 positions agree with TRBD2. With V trimmed by 1 base and J by 7 bases, 4 bases remained unmatched. Germline V lookup: CDR1 SGDLS, CDR2 YYNGEE. CDR3 size: 14 residues. The CDR3 sequence is CASSVTGGANEQFF. The CDR3 DNA is TGTGCCAGCAGCGTAACCGGGGGGGCAAATGAGCAGTTCTTC.

The chain has TRBV4-2 and TRBJ1-5; D is uncertain. Trimming took 0 bases from V and 6 from J, leaving 18 bases between them. Looked up from germline, CDR1 is LGHNA and CDR2 is YNFKEQ. This CDR3 spans 17 amino acids. CDR3 sequence (DNA): TGTGCCAGCAGCCAAGATGAGAGCCGGGGTCTCAGTCAGCCCCAGCATTTT. This encodes CASSQDESRGLSQPQHF.

V and J are TRBV9 and TRBJ1-2; 9 bases line up with TRBD1. J lost 11 bases, V lost 3 bases, and 5 bases had no gene match. The CDR3 length is 12 residues. CDR1 is SGDLS and CDR2 is YYNGEE in the germline V gene. This CDR3 reads CASSAGTGIYTF. The CDR3 DNA is TGTGCCAGCAGCGCCGGGACAGGGATATACACCTTC.

V gene TRBV7-8 combines with J gene TRBJ1-3; the match to TRBD1 covers 10 bases. After removal of 5 bases from V and 9 bases from J, the junction contained 13 bases not matched to a gene. The CDR3 has 16 residues. Germline assignment: CDR1 SGHVS and CDR2 FQNEAQ. This CDR3 reads CASSPIRDRGGITIYF. The CDR3 DNA follows: TGTGCCAGCAGCCCAATCCGGGACAGGGGTGGGATCACCATATATTTT.

The gene calls are TRBV24-1 and TRBJ2-4, with 7 nucleotides matching TRBD1. CDR1 and CDR2 (germline): KGHDR, SFDVKD. With 4 bases clipped from V and 8 bases from J, the junction kept 7 bases outside the gene matches. This CDR3 contains 14 residues. CDR3 loop: CATSDPDRVDIQYF. In DNA, the CDR3 is TGTGCCACCAGTGACCCTGACAGGGTAGACATTCAGTACTTC.

The chain is built from TRBV7-8 and TRBJ2-1; 9 nucleotides match TRBD2. The ends lost 6 bases at V and 1 base at J; junction bases unmatched: 7. This CDR3 region has 16 residues. Germline lookup yields CDR1 SGHVS and CDR2 FQNEAQ. DNA of the CDR3: TGTGCCAGCAGACGTAAGCGGGGGGCATCCTACAATGAGCAGTTCTTC. Protein sequence: CASRRKRGASYNEQFF.

This clone was detected only a few times. V usage is TRBV28 and J usage is TRBJ1-2, with D possibly matching TRBD1 (5 bases). Trimming removed 1 base from V and 4 bases from J, with 13 bases in between. Germline CDR1 is MDHEN and CDR2 is SYDVKM. The length of the CDR3 is 15 residues. The CDR3 protein is CASSLYQGWAYGYTF. CDR3 nucleotide sequence: TGTGCCAGCAGTTTATATCAGGGCTGGGCCTATGGCTACACCTTC.

The chain couples TRBV15 to TRBJ1-3; D gene unclear. Germline V gene data show CDR1 as LNHNV and CDR2 as YYDKDF (reference sequence). Trimming took off 1 base at V and 2 bases at J, with 6 bases between the two ends. The length of the CDR3 is 14 residues. The CDR3 bases are TGTGCCACCAGCAGAGGACTAGCTGGAAACACCATATATTTT. It yields the protein CATSRGLAGNTIYF.

This clone was detected a few times. The gene calls are TRBV12-3 or TRBV12-4 and TRBJ2-2; D unclear. The CDR3 extends over 13 amino acids. The germline V and J ends were trimmed by 2 bases and 7 bases, with 8 bases remaining between them. The CDR3 is CASSLRRLGELFF. Written as DNA, the CDR3 is TGTGCCAGCAGTTTACGGCGACTCGGGGAGCTGTTTTTT.

The rearrangement uses TRBV6-5 and TRBJ2-3, with 10 bases identical to TRBD2. The V segment lost 0 bases and the J segment 5 bases; nucleotides outside the gene matches: 5. The CDR3 spans 16 residues. Germline assignment: CDR1 MNHEY and CDR2 SVGAGI. The CDR3 nucleotides are TGTGCCAGCAGTTACTCGGAAGCGGGGGGGAAAGATACGCAGTATTTT. Residues: CASSYSEAGGKDTQYF.